This T cell receptor beta chain was identified during a study of shared clonotypes between healthy human individuals. The data were produced by immunoSEQ multiplex PCR, yet TCRdb's version contains in-frame clones alone and is incomplete. The sample yields approximately 2,000,000 clones, around 93% seen once. Naive CD8 cells lacked CD45RO and underwent positive selection for CCR7, leaving out terminally differentiated effector memory CD45RA+ cells. Trimming took 7 bases from V and 5 from J; bases not matched to a gene: 13. Germline-derived CDR1 and CDR2 are MDHEN and SYDVKM. The CDR3 runs 15 residues.

The rearrangement uses TRBV28 and TRBJ2-7; 8 nucleotides align to TRBD1. The source is a man in his late teens or twenties in good health. Some clones in this sample may be carry-over from other donors' samples. Sequencing was carried out using naive CD8+ T cells from PBMCs. CDR3 sequence reads: CASIMASGGGDEQYF. CDR3 DNA: TGTGCCAGCATAATGGCGTCAGGGGGCGGAGACGAGCAGTACTTC.